This TCR beta chain stems from a study of T cell responses to AZD1222 COVID-19 vaccine. Study-wide points: Among those given AZD1222, only 5 to 7 were seropositive at baseline. Nearly half of the spike-specific TCRs reportedly recognize variant regions that carry no mutations. Spike as a whole was targeted by vaccine-associated CD4 TCRs, dominant at 160-218 and 743-854.

Measured with immunoSEQ multiplex PCR; TCRdb has only the in-frame clones, and not every one. Here the sample spans 95,000 to 150,000 clones, 75% to 95% being singletons. Concerning this clone itself: The antigen is not known. The limits of the CDR3 on the DNA are not certain, so only TCRdb's listed CDR3 is given.

The length of the CDR3 is 10 amino acids, counting both ends. Germline CDR1 DFQATT, CDR2 SNEGSKA (reference sequence). The TCR sequence derives from an adult who received the MenACWY meningococcal vaccine as a control. Sequences were derived from peripheral blood, sampled 28 days after the second dose of the MenACWY control vaccine. The V and J genes are TRBV20-1 and TRBJ2-7. CDR3 sequence: CSGKVGVGNV.